This TCR beta chain was sequenced during a study of T cell responses to AZD1222 COVID-19 vaccine. Points from the study as a whole: Mostly white British, mostly female donors; authors suggested clonal diversity may be underestimated. Close to half of all spike-specific TCRs reportedly target regions of the variants that are unmutated.

This table comes from immunoSEQ multiplex PCR, and its TCRdb copy is limited to in-frame clones, with some not included. The table lists 150,000 to 160,000 clones, 86% of them singletons. V lost 1 base and J lost 5, with 20 bases in between. Germline V gene data show CDR1 as SGHDN and CDR2 as FVKESK. This CDR3 has 17 residues. Comments on this clone: Its antigen is unidentified.

The TCR sequence derives from an adult in good health. The starting material was peripheral blood, obtained on day 0 of MenACWY control vaccination. The rearrangement uses TRBV14 and TRBJ2-5; a possible D gene is TRBD2 (6 bases). The CDR3, as DNA: TGTGCCAGCAGCCAAGCACAGCGGGCATTCCCCGGGGAGACCCAGTACTTC. Its protein is CASSQAQRAFPGETQYF.